The 18 T cell receptor beta chains below were found in one sample sequenced in a study of CD4 T cells in relation to SARS-CoV-2 and coronaviruses. Assay used: immunoSEQ multiplex PCR; TCRdb lists only in-frame clones, some missing. The data hold about 18,000 clones, with around three quarters observed a single time. The unexposed donors gave CD4+ T cells in about 2011-2018, prior to COVID-19. CD4+ T cells were isolated from the cells after about ten days of culture. Their target antigens are unknown. Material: CD4+ T cells from PBMCs, cultured in vitro. The receptors stem from a human donor in good health.

The V and J genes are TRBV5-1 and TRBJ2-1; no firm D call. CDR1 and CDR2 (germline): SGHRS, YFSETQ. With 1 base removed from V and 5 bases from J, the gap between germline ends came to 7 bases. CDR3 length: 13 residues. The DNA for the CDR3 is TGCGCCAGCAGCTTGCTCAACGACAATGAGCAGTTCTTC. It codes for CASSLLNDNEQFF.

This clone was observed once. The chain combines TRBV7-3 with TRBJ2-1; 10 positions agree with TRBD2. The CDR3 sequence is 16 residues long. The germline CDR1 and CDR2 sequences are SGHTA and FQGTGA. The V and J ends lost 1 base and 4 bases, in that order; junction bases with no gene match: 4. CDR3 protein: CASSLSPLAGYNEQFF. CDR3 DNA: TGTGCCAGCAGCTTAAGTCCACTAGCGGGGTACAATGAGCAGTTCTTC.

The chain uses TRBV6-6 and TRBJ2-1, with D possibly being TRBD1 (6 bases). Trimming stripped 6 bases from V and 8 bases from J, with 23 bases between. Per germline, CDR1 MNHNY and CDR2 SVGAGI (reference sequence). The CDR3 is 16 residues long. The chain's CDR3 is CASRPSGRGSLDEQFF. In DNA form, the CDR3 reads TGTGCCAGCAGGCCCAGTGGCAGGGGATCCTTGGATGAGCAGTTCTTC.

The chain is built from TRBV18 and TRBJ2-7; no reliable D call. Trimming pared 5 bases from V and 4 bases from J, leaving 18 bases between. This CDR3 is built from 15 residues. Germline V gene sequence: CDR1 KGHSH, CDR2 LQKENI. The CDR3: CASSRTQDGYYEQYF. The DNA of the CDR3 is TGTGCCAGCTCAAGGACCCAGGATGGGTATTACGAGCAGTACTTC.

This clone was seen just once. The rearrangement links TRBV3-1 (or the pseudogene TRBV3-2) to TRBJ2-5; D gene unclear. V was trimmed by 1 base and J by 2 bases, leaving 8 bases between them. CDR1 LGHDT and CDR2 YNNKEL come from the germline V gene (reference sequence). CDR3 size: 14 residues. CDR3 protein: CASSQAGRQETQYF. The CDR3 DNA sequence: TGTGCCAGCAGCCAAGCTGGCCGGCAAGAGACCCAGTACTTC.

V is TRBV19 and J is TRBJ2-6; TRBD1 matches at 7 bases. Trimming removed 3 bases from V and 0 bases from J; junction bases left unmatched: 11. CDR3 length equals 19 residues. The V gene's germline CDR1 is LNHDA and CDR2 SQIVND (reference sequence). The CDR3 bases are TGTGCCAGTAGTATCCGTCCCGGGACAGCCCTCTCTGGGGCCAACGTCCTGACTTTC. Translation gives CASSIRPGTALSGANVLTF.

This clone was found once. The chain is built from TRBV2 and TRBJ2-5, with D possibly TRBD1 on 6 matching bases. The V end was cut by 6 bases, the J end by 6 bases, with 17 bases between. Looked up from germline, CDR1 is SNHLY and CDR2 is FYNNEI. CDR3 length: 14 amino acids. The CDR3 region is CASSLGTHRQTQYF. CDR3 sequence (DNA): TGTGCCAGCAGCCTAGGGACACACCGTCAGACCCAGTACTTC.

V gene TRBV4-2 combines with J gene TRBJ2-5; 7 positions match TRBD2. The CDR3 runs 14 residues. V shed 5 bases, J shed 4 bases, and the junction held 7 bases outside the gene matches. From germline, CDR1 is LGHNA and CDR2 YNFKEQ. CDR3 nucleotides: TGTGCCAGCAGCGACATCGGGAGGTCAGAGACCCAGTACTTC. Amino acid sequence: CASSDIGRSETQYF.

V is TRBV5-1 and J is TRBJ2-2; 7 bases fit TRBD1. The V gene's germline CDR1 is SGHRS and CDR2 YFSETQ. V was pared by 2 bases and J by 6 bases, with 4 bases of the junction left unmatched. The CDR3 length is 14 residues. The DNA for the CDR3 is TGCGCCAGCAGCTTAAACACAGGGGCCGGGGAGCTGTTTTTT. This codes for CASSLNTGAGELFF.

This clone was detected once. The chain couples TRBV7-9 to TRBJ2-5; 8 bases align to TRBD2. This CDR3 region has 19 residues. V was pared by 6 bases and J by 2 bases, with 20 bases of the junction left unmatched. Germline CDR1 reads SEHNR; CDR2 reads FQNEAQ (reference sequence). The CDR3 DNA reads as TGTGCCAGCAGACCCAAGATTGGACGAGGCCGGGGGGGACAAGAGACCCAGTACTTC. Protein product: CASRPKIGRGRGGQETQYF.

The DNA for the CDR3 is TGTGCCAGCAGCTTAGAAGGGGACTATGGCTACACCTTC. It is translated as CASSLEGDYGYTF. This chain links TRBV7-9 with TRBJ1-2, with D perhaps TRBD1 (5 bases). The CDR3 runs to 13 residues. Germline V gene data show CDR1 as SEHNR and CDR2 as FQNEAQ (reference sequence). V lost 1 base and J lost 3, with 6 bases in between.

The chain employs TRBV27 and TRBJ2-1; 11 bases are shared with TRBD2. Germline CDR1 and CDR2: MNHEY and SMNVEV (reference sequence). This CDR3 comprises 17 residues. The trim removed 10 bases at V and 8 bases at J, leaving 19 bases unmatched. The CDR3 nucleotides are TGTGCCACCCAGGGAGCTAGCGGGAGGTCCCGGGGTGATGAGCAGTTCTTC. It translates to CATQGASGRSRGDEQFF.

The chain uses TRBV15 and TRBJ2-2, with TRBD2 matching over 7 bases. The germline V gene encodes CDR1 LNHNV and CDR2 YYDKDF (reference sequence). This CDR3 has 16 amino acids. V dropped 5 bases and J dropped 5; count of bases not matched to a gene: 11. In DNA, the CDR3 is TGTGCCACCAGCCTCCCGGGGGACTATTTAACCGGGGAGCTGTTTTTT. The encoded protein is CATSLPGDYLTGELFF.

This rearrangement joins TRBV5-4 to TRBJ2-7, with D possibly being TRBD1 (6 bases). V was shortened by 1 base and J by 6 bases, with 11 bases between the two germline ends. CDR1 SGHNT and CDR2 YYREEE come from the germline V gene (reference sequence). The CDR3 sequence is 13 residues long. CDR3 region: CASSLRGSGEQYF. As DNA, the CDR3 is TGTGCCAGCAGCTTGAGGGGGAGCGGCGAGCAGTACTTC.

This CDR3 reads CASSPGLTYEQYF. The CDR3 bases are TGTGCCAGCTCACCAGGGTTAACCTACGAGCAGTACTTC. The rearrangement joins TRBV18 to TRBJ2-7; D not certain. CDR1 KGHSH and CDR2 LQKENI come from the germline V gene. V lost 2 bases and J lost 2, with 7 bases in between. The CDR3 contains 13 residues.

This rearrangement joins TRBV28 to TRBJ2-1, with a tentative D call TRBD2 (6 bases). Per germline, CDR1 MDHEN and CDR2 SYDVKM. V shed 5 bases and J shed 2 bases, with 13 bases lying between them. The CDR3 has 15 residues. CDR3 nucleotide sequence: TGTGCCAGCAGTCCGACTAGTGCCGCCTACAATGAGCAGTTCTTC. It codes for CASSPTSAAYNEQFF.

This chain links TRBV6-4 with TRBJ2-5; 11 bases map to TRBD2. The CDR3 has 15 residues. Losses at the gene ends were 3 bases for V and 2 bases for J; bases not matched to a gene: 2. Germline CDR1 is MRHNA and CDR2 is SNTAGT. The CDR3 nucleotides are TGTGCCAGCAGTGAGGGGACTAGCGGACAAGAGACCCAGTACTTC. It translates to CASSEGTSGQETQYF.

The chain is built from TRBV5-4 and TRBJ2-5; 10 bases are shared with TRBD2. J was trimmed by 2 bases and V by 4 bases; bases with no gene match: 17. In germline, CDR1 is SGHNT, CDR2 YYREEE (reference sequence). The CDR3 contains 19 residues. CDR3 sequence: CASSPPLGKREGFQETQYF. The CDR3 bases are TGTGCCAGCAGCCCCCCCCTTGGGAAGCGGGAGGGCTTTCAAGAGACCCAGTACTTC.